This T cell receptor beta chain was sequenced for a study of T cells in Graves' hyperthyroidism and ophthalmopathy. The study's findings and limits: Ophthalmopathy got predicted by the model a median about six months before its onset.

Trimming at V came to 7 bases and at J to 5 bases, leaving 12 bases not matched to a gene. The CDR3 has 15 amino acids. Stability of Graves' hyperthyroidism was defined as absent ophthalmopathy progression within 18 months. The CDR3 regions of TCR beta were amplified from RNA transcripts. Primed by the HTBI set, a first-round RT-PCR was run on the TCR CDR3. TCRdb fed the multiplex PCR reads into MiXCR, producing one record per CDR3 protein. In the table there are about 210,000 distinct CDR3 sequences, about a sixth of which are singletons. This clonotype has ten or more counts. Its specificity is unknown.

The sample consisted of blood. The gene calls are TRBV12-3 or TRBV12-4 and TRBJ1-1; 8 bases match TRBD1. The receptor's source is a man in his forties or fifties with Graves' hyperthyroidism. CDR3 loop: CASKDRGTTGTEAFF. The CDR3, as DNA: TGTGCCAGCAAAGACAGGGGAACGACAGGGACTGAAGCTTTCTTT.